Reported below is one T cell receptor beta chain. At the DNA level, this CDR3 is encoded by other sequences in the same sample as well. V dropped 4 bases and J dropped 7 bases, with 9 bases sitting between them. CDR1 SGHRS and CDR2 YFSETQ come from the germline V gene. This CDR3 spans 11 amino acids. The source of the sample is a study of blood T cell repertoires in COVID-19. Study-wide context: Material from acute and convalescent COVID-19 was sourced from the United States, Italy and Spain. From T cells, B-cell-depleted T cells, or PBMCs came the material, which was cDNA or gDNA.

Original data processing: Reference gene primer amplification in the assay estimated nucleated cell counts. The protocol was immunoSEQ multiplex PCR, while the TCRdb copy is restricted to in-frame clones and leaves out a portion. V, J and clone size were drawn from that table, and D and trimming were deduced from the DNA. The sample holds tens of thousands of clones, about 80% seen once. The chain carries TRBV5-1 and TRBJ2-7; TRBD2 might be the D (5 bases). The receptor was derived from a human donor with acute or convalescent COVID-19. The donor label of this sample is uncertain. The sequenced sample was peripheral blood. CDR3 DNA: TGCGCCAGCAGCCCGGGGTATGAGCAGTACTTC. Amino acid sequence: CASSPGYEQYF.